Listed here is a single TCR beta chain. The study ran its PCR with 60 Vbeta and 13 Jbeta primers. Generated by immunoSEQ multiplex PCR, the TCRdb table keeps only in-frame clones and is missing some. Here the sample spans 110,000 to 150,000 clones, roughly 71% being singletons. These data originate in a study of cytomegalovirus exposure and HLA in healthy donors. Study as a whole: An analysis done earlier identified about 100 million unique TCR beta sequences from around 180 million T cells.

This TCR derives from a young man in good health and CMV-seronegative. The sequencing sample was made of PBMCs.

The CDR3, as DNA: TGCGCCAGCAGGTTACAGGGGGCAGGTGGAAACACCATATATTTT. The encoded protein is CASRLQGAGGNTIYF. The gene calls are TRBV10-2 and TRBJ1-3; 9 bases map to TRBD1. The CDR3 covers 15 residues. Trimming removed 6 bases from V and 3 bases from J; junction bases left unmatched: 6. Per germline, CDR1 WSHSY and CDR2 SAAADI.